Below, one T cell receptor beta chain is given with its context. Participants' own reports of clinical history determined their cohort assignment. Those designated as exposed participants met a COVID-19 case within 2 weeks before study entry. The length of the CDR3 is 15 residues. Trimming at V came to 2 bases and at J to 2 bases, leaving 1 base not matched to a gene. The germline gives CDR1 MDHEN, CDR2 SYDVKM. This sample is part of a study of blood T cell repertoires in COVID-19. Original processing notes: For nucleated cells, counts were estimated from reference gene primer amplification. The assay was immunoSEQ multiplex PCR, and TCRdb's table has in-frame clones only and misses some. V, J and clone size are those of that table, while D and trimming were read from the DNA. The sample includes 120,000 to 150,000 clones, about 83% of them seen just once.

V is TRBV28 and J is TRBJ2-1; TRBD1 matches at 9 bases. Source material: PBMCs or T cells enriched from blood (not recorded which). The sequence was obtained from a woman aged 50 to 60 who had been exposed to COVID-19. The CDR3: CASSLRQGAYNEQFF. CDR3 bases: TGTGCCAGCAGTTTACGACAGGGGGCCTACAATGAGCAGTTCTTC.